This T cell receptor beta chain was captured by sequencing in a study of T cells in Graves' hyperthyroidism and ophthalmopathy. There are many counts of this clonotype. V lost 0 bases, J lost 0 bases, and 2 bases stayed unmatched. The CDR3 contains 15 residues. The germline V gene encodes CDR1 SGHRS and CDR2 YFSETQ. Each diagnosis was grounded in clinical symptoms, serum thyroxine and TRAb, thyroid ultrasound, and orbital computed tomography. TCR beta CDR3 regions were amplified from RNA. In the first-round RT-PCR of the TCR CDR3, the HTBI primer set was used. TCRdb reprocessed the multiplex PCR reads via MiXCR and lists one record per CDR3 protein. The table has around 350,000 distinct CDR3 sequences, 15% to 19% seen once.

This chain links TRBV5-1 with TRBJ1-1; 7 bases line up with TRBD1. The sample consisted of blood. This sequence originates from a woman younger than 30 with Graves' hyperthyroidism that later progressed to Graves' ophthalmopathy. Here the CDR3 reads CASSLVGTVNTEAFF. CDR3 nucleotides: TGCGCCAGCAGCTTGGTTGGGACAGTGAACACTGAAGCTTTCTTT.